This T cell receptor beta chain is from a study of blood T cells in healthy people across ages. On this clonotype itself: The target antigen is unknown.

A second about 7 to 12 cycle PCR used barcoded and J-beta primers. TCRdb analysed the 5' RACE reads with MiXCR anew, one entry per CDR3 protein. This sample carries about 680,000 distinct CDR3 sequences, over 45% of them seen once, and the ten largest clones take roughly a third. The study, taken as a whole, reports: Naive CD4+ cells and diversity were both higher in long-lived donors than in aged donors. Roughly linear declines in TCR beta diversity per million T cells occurred with age.

Germline CDR1 reads SGDLS; CDR2 reads YYNGEE. The CDR3 consists of 18 residues. The V end was cut by 3 bases, the J end by 0 bases, with 19 bases between. Sequencing was done on a sample of blood. This clonotype originated in a woman aged 60 to 75 in good health. The J gene is TRBJ2-1, the V gene TRBV9; D is perhaps TRBD2 (7 bases). The DNA for the CDR3 is TGTGCCAGCAGCGGGGGGGGCTTAGGGGCCCTCTCCTACAATGAGCAGTTCTTC. Translated, it gives CASSGGGLGALSYNEQFF.